Each of the 32 T cell receptor beta chains below was sequenced from the same sample in a study of T cell responses to AZD1222 COVID-19 vaccine. The method was immunoSEQ multiplex PCR; TCRdb's version includes in-frame clones alone and lacks a portion of them. The sample gives tens of thousands of clones, 80% to 85% of which show up once; about 7% is in the top ten. Sequenced material: peripheral blood, taken on day 0 of AZD1222 vaccination. All receptors come from an adult in good health.

This chain joins TRBV23-1 and TRBJ2-3; 7 nucleotides line up with TRBD1. TRBV23-1 is an open reading frame whose function is uncertain. CDR3 length: 18 amino acids. V lost 0 bases to trimming and J lost 0 bases; unmatched junction nucleotides: 9. The CDR3 sequence is CASSQSKLRGPSTDTQYF. The DNA of the CDR3 is TGCGCCAGCAGTCAATCGAAATTGAGGGGGCCTAGCACAGATACGCAGTATTTT.

The chain links TRBV5-6 to TRBJ2-1; no reliable D call. Germline values: CDR1 SGHDT, CDR2 YYEEEE. The V end lost 2 bases, the J end lost 8 bases, and 8 bases lay between the germline ends. The CDR3 is 12 amino acids. For the CDR3, the DNA is TGTGCCAGCAGCTTACAGTGGTATGAGCAGTTCTTC. Translated, it gives CASSLQWYEQFF.

The gene calls are TRBV5-5 and TRBJ1-5; D remains unclear. V was trimmed by 2 bases and J by 3 bases, leaving 9 bases between them. CDR3 length: 14 amino acids. CDR1 is SGHKS, CDR2 YYEKEE, per germline (reference sequence). The CDR3 DNA follows: TGTGCCAGCAGCTTCGAACAGATCAATCAGCCCCAGCATTTT. It specifies CASSFEQINQPQHF.

The J gene is TRBJ2-3, the V gene TRBV10-3, with 8 bases matching TRBD1. The trim removed 7 bases at V and 4 bases at J, leaving 4 bases unmatched. The CDR3 consists of 13 residues. Germline CDR1 is ENHRY and CDR2 is SYGVKD. The CDR3 region is CAINGQGPDTQYF. In DNA, the CDR3 is TGTGCCATCAATGGACAGGGACCAGATACGCAGTATTTT.

V is TRBV4-1 and J is TRBJ2-2, with TRBD1 matching 8 bases. V lost 3 bases and J lost 5; bases outside the gene matches: 14. Germline V gives CDR1 MGHRA, CDR2 YSYEKL. The CDR3 runs 18 residues. As DNA, the CDR3 is TGCGCCAGCAGCCAGGATTCTGGTCCAGGGGGCTTTACCGGGGAGCTGTTTTTT. Translation: CASSQDSGPGGFTGELFF.

The chain carries TRBV19 and TRBJ2-1; D tentatively reads TRBD1 or TRBD2 (6 bases each). Germline V gene data show CDR1 as LNHDA and CDR2 as SQIVND (reference sequence). This CDR3 is built from 16 residues. The V gene lost 3 bases and the J gene lost 8 bases, with 20 bases spanning the gap. The CDR3 protein is CASSMPRGQVFDEQFF. The CDR3, as DNA: TGTGCCAGTAGTATGCCCCGGGGGCAAGTTTTCGATGAGCAGTTCTTC.

The V and J genes are TRBV4-1 and TRBJ2-1; 15 bases map to TRBD2. Germline V CDR1 and CDR2: MGHRA, YSYEKL. Germline trimming cut 3 bases from V and 8 bases from J; bases unmatched to any gene: 8. The CDR3 has 17 amino acids. The CDR3 spells CASSQGLAGGPRHEQFF. The CDR3 DNA is TGCGCCAGCAGCCAGGGACTAGCGGGGGGCCCTCGACATGAGCAGTTCTTC.

This chain connects TRBV5-1 to TRBJ2-7; D is possibly TRBD2 (6 bases). This CDR3 region has 14 residues. V lost 7 bases, J lost 2 bases, and 16 bases lay in between. CDR1 and CDR2 from the germline V gene are SGHRS and YFSETQ. Here the CDR3 DNA reads TGCGCCAGCGGGGGACTCAATGCACCCTACGAGCAGTACTTC. Translated, it gives CASGGLNAPYEQYF.

This clone was seen a single time. This chain connects TRBV29-1 to TRBJ1-2; D is perhaps TRBD1 (6 bases). The CDR3 loop spans 14 amino acids. V lost 1 base to trimming and J lost 8 bases, with 17 bases between them. The germline gives CDR1 SQVTM, CDR2 ANQGSEA. CDR3 region: CSVEVGGPLRGYTF. CDR3 coding DNA: TGCAGCGTTGAAGTAGGGGGGCCGCTACGCGGCTACACCTTC.

The chain couples TRBV11-2 to TRBJ1-1, with a possible D match to TRBD1 (5 bases). The V end was cut by 6 bases, the J end by 3 bases, with 11 bases between. CDR1 is SGHAT, CDR2 FQNNGV, per germline. There are 13 residues in the CDR3. CDR3 in amino acids: CASRIQEDTEAFF. CDR3 bases: TGTGCCAGCAGGATACAGGAGGACACTGAAGCTTTCTTT.

This sequence joins TRBV5-1 and TRBJ1-3; 7 nucleotides align to TRBD1. The V segment lost 2 bases and the J segment 4 bases; nucleotides outside the gene matches: 0. The V gene's germline CDR1 is SGHRS and CDR2 YFSETQ. The CDR3 length is 13 residues. DNA for the CDR3: TGCGCCAGCAGCTTACAGGGGGGAAACACCATATATTTT. This encodes CASSLQGGNTIYF.

The chain couples TRBV12-3 or TRBV12-4 to TRBJ1-1; D is unresolved. CDR3 size: 12 residues. The V and J ends lost 7 bases and 6 bases respectively, with 12 bases between them. The chain's CDR3 is CASNPGRAEAFF. The DNA for the CDR3 is TGTGCCAGCAACCCGGGGAGGGCTGAAGCTTTCTTT.

The chain joins TRBV4-1 to TRBJ2-4; D is undetermined. The germline CDR1 and CDR2 sequences are MGHRA and YSYEKL. V was clipped by 2 bases and J by 1 base, with 12 bases between them. The CDR3 spans 16 residues. As DNA, the CDR3 is TGCGCCAGCAGCCAAAGGGCAGGATTGGCCAAAAACATTCAGTACTTC. Its translation: CASSQRAGLAKNIQYF.

The V call is TRBV4-1, the J call TRBJ1-2; 7 bases agree with TRBD1. The CDR3 sequence is 15 residues long. The V and J ends lost 5 bases and 4 bases, in that order; junction bases with no gene match: 10. Germline CDR1 MGHRA, CDR2 YSYEKL. This CDR3 reads CASSSSRTGAYGYTF. CDR3 DNA sequence: TGCGCCAGCAGCTCTAGTCGGACAGGAGCCTATGGCTACACCTTC.

The chain carries TRBV27 and TRBJ1-2; possibly TRBD1 for D (5 bases). This CDR3 is built from 15 residues. The V gene's germline CDR1 is MNHEY and CDR2 SMNVEV (reference sequence). V lost 3 bases to trimming and J lost 0 bases, with 11 bases between them. The CDR3 reads CASSLGTGPNYGYTF. CDR3 nucleotide sequence: TGTGCCAGCAGTTTGGGGACCGGACCTAACTATGGCTACACCTTC.

The V and J genes are TRBV19 and TRBJ2-6, with 8 bases that match TRBD1. Germline CDR1 and CDR2: LNHDA and SQIVND (reference sequence). This CDR3 comprises 15 residues. V lost 8 bases and J lost 1; bases outside the gene matches: 4. The CDR3 DNA reads as TGTGCCAGTCGGGACAGGAGTTCTGGGGCCAACGTCCTGACTTTC. Translating it yields CASRDRSSGANVLTF.

The CDR3 loop reads CASSYSEGSGYTF. The CDR3 region has the DNA TGTGCCAGCAGTTACTCGGAGGGAAGTGGCTACACCTTC. V gene TRBV6-5 combines with J gene TRBJ1-2, with D uncertain. CDR3 length: 13 residues. Germline assignment: CDR1 MNHEY and CDR2 SVGAGI. Trimming shortened V by 0 bases and J by 7 bases, and 9 bases separated the two germline ends.

This clone was observed a handful of times. The genes are TRBV4-3 and TRBJ2-5, with TRBD2 matching over 8 bases. Per the germline V gene, CDR1 is LGHNA and CDR2 is YSLEER. With 3 bases clipped from V and 5 bases from J, the junction kept 8 bases outside the gene matches. The CDR3 spans 15 residues. In DNA, the CDR3 is TGCGCCAGCAGCCAGAGCGGGGGCCTCCTGGAGACCCAGTACTTC. It encodes CASSQSGGLLETQYF.

This clone was counted a single time. CDR3 residues: CASSQPSSLSYEQYF. The CDR3 coding sequence is TGTGCCAGCTCACAGCCCAGTAGCCTGTCCTACGAGCAGTACTTC. The chain is built from TRBV18 and TRBJ2-7, with D uncertain. Germline V gene lookup returns CDR1 KGHSH and CDR2 LQKENI. The CDR3 sequence is 15 residues long. With 4 bases removed from V and 1 base from J, the gap between germline ends came to 14 bases.

This chain uses TRBV3-1 (or the pseudogene TRBV3-2) with TRBJ1-5, with D tentatively TRBD1 (5 bases). From germline, CDR1 is LGHDT and CDR2 YNNKEL (reference sequence). The CDR3 is made up of 14 amino acids. With 1 base removed from V and 10 bases from J, the gap between germline ends came to 14 bases. In nucleotides, the CDR3 is TGTGCCAGCAGCCAAGGGGGGACCATCTATCCCCAGCATTTT. As protein: CASSQGGTIYPQHF.

This clone was seen a single time. J is TRBJ2-7 and V is TRBV7-8; no firm D call. There are 11 residues in the CDR3. V shed 5 bases and J shed 5 bases, with 7 bases lying between them. Germline lookup yields CDR1 SGHVS and CDR2 FQNEAQ. The CDR3 DNA reads as TGTGCCAGCAGCCGCTCGGACGAGCAGTACTTC. Amino acid sequence: CASSRSDEQYF.

V gene TRBV6-6 combines with J gene TRBJ1-6; no clear D. Germline-derived CDR1 and CDR2 are MNHNY and SVGAGI (reference sequence). The V end lost 4 bases, the J end lost 14 bases, and 12 bases lay between the germline ends. This CDR3 has 12 amino acids. CDR3 nucleotide sequence: TGTGCCAGCAGTTTCAGACCCGGCACCCTCCACTTT. It encodes CASSFRPGTLHF.

The rearrangement links TRBV28 to TRBJ2-5; D is tentatively TRBD1 or TRBD2 (6 bases each). From germline, CDR1 is MDHEN and CDR2 SYDVKM. V lost 7 bases and J 5 bases, leaving 17 bases between the germline ends. The CDR3 is 14 residues long. CDR3 amino acids: CASTIPGGHETQYF. The DNA of the CDR3 is TGTGCCAGCACCATACCCGGGGGCCACGAGACCCAGTACTTC.

This clone appeared once. The chain employs TRBV2 and TRBJ1-4; 8 positions agree with TRBD1. The CDR3 is made up of 13 amino acids. Germline V gene data show CDR1 as SNHLY and CDR2 as FYNNEI. J lost 1 base, V lost 11 bases, and 3 bases had no gene match. The CDR3 is CAGGQGTNEKLFF. The CDR3 DNA reads as TGTGCCGGCGGACAGGGAACTAATGAAAAACTGTTTTTT.

This clone was counted once. This chain uses TRBV10-1 with TRBJ2-7; no definite D call. V lost 8 bases to trimming and J lost 2 bases, with 13 bases between them. The CDR3 consists of 13 residues. Germline lookup yields CDR1 WNHNN and CDR2 SYGVQD (reference sequence). CDR3 sequence (DNA): TGCGCCAGCCCGACGGACGGAACCTACGAGCAGTACTTC. Its translation is CASPTDGTYEQYF.

The chain uses TRBV18 and TRBJ2-3; D is possibly TRBD1 (6 bases). The CDR3 spans 15 residues. The ends were cut back, 2 bases at V and 2 bases at J, with 11 bases in the middle. Germline V lookup: CDR1 KGHSH, CDR2 LQKENI. As DNA, the CDR3 is TGTGCCAGCTCACCATTGGGACATAACACAGATACGCAGTATTTT. It codes for CASSPLGHNTDTQYF.

This clone has more than one count but fewer than ten. The rearrangement links TRBV6-5 to TRBJ1-6; D is ambiguous. The CDR3 is made up of 15 amino acids. V shed 0 bases and J shed 8 bases, with 11 bases lying between them. Germline loops: CDR1 MNHEY, CDR2 SVGAGI. The CDR3 reads CASSYSDGFDSPLHF. DNA of the CDR3: TGTGCCAGCAGTTACTCGGACGGATTTGATTCACCCCTCCACTTT.

The genes are TRBV11-3 and TRBJ2-1; 8 positions agree with TRBD1. Per the germline V gene, CDR1 is SGHNT and CDR2 is YENEEA. V was pared by 5 bases and J by 10 bases, with 7 bases of the junction left unmatched. The CDR3 is 13 residues long. CDR3 nucleotides: TGTGCCAGCAGCCCCGGACACAGGGGGGAGCAGTTCTTC. Translating it yields CASSPGHRGEQFF.

The chain is built from TRBV19 and TRBJ2-1; tentatively, D is TRBD2 (5 bases). Trimming pared 7 bases from V and 4 bases from J, leaving 14 bases between. CDR3 size: 14 residues. Looked up from germline, CDR1 is LNHDA and CDR2 is SQIVND (reference sequence). The CDR3 here is CASKEPGKYNEQFF. The CDR3 DNA is TGTGCCAGTAAAGAGCCGGGGAAGTACAATGAGCAGTTCTTC.

This chain uses TRBV5-1 with TRBJ1-1; D is unresolved. V was clipped by 0 bases and J by 0 bases, with 6 bases between them. The CDR3 is 14 residues long. Germline CDR1 is SGHRS and CDR2 is YFSETQ. CDR3 loop: CASSLGSVNTEAFF. In DNA, the CDR3 is TGCGCCAGCAGCTTGGGCAGCGTGAACACTGAAGCTTTCTTT.

The V and J genes are TRBV5-5 and TRBJ2-1, with a possible D match to TRBD1 (5 bases). This CDR3 has 13 residues. Between the trimmed V and J ends, which lost 5 bases and 4 bases, there was a span of 10 bases. The germline CDR1 and CDR2 sequences are SGHKS and YYEKEE (reference sequence). The CDR3 sequence is CASSLTEYNEQFF. In DNA form, the CDR3 reads TGTGCCAGCAGTTTGACAGAGTACAATGAGCAGTTCTTC.

The chain links TRBV19 to TRBJ1-6; D is possibly TRBD1 (5 bases). V was pared by 3 bases and J by 8 bases, with 14 bases between. Germline loops: CDR1 LNHDA, CDR2 SQIVND (reference sequence). This CDR3 has 15 residues. CDR3: CASSILTVGDSPLHF. The CDR3 DNA follows: TGTGCCAGTAGTATCTTGACAGTGGGGGATTCACCCCTCCACTTT. The whole variable domain, remainder taken from reference TRBV19 and TRBJ1-6, is DGGITQSPKYLFRKEGQNVTLSCEQNLNHDAMYWYRQDPGQGLRLIYYSQIVNDFQKGDIAEGYSVSREKKESFPLTVTSAQKNPTAFYLCASSILTVGDSPLHFGNGTRLTVT.